The present TCR beta chain was sequenced within a study of OX40 agonist ivuxolimab in advanced cancers. Blood was sampled at baseline, cycle 4 day 1, and cycle 7 day 1. Clones were read by immunoSEQ multiplex PCR, and TCRdb kept only the in-frame ones, dropping some. The sample includes fewer than 110,000 clones, approximately 89% seen only once; the top ten take about 1.2%. Comments on this clone: The antigen is not known.

Germline values: CDR1 SGDLS, CDR2 YYNGEE. This CDR3 spans 14 amino acids. The V gene end was trimmed by 6 bases and the J gene end by 5 bases; junction bases not matched to a gene: 5. Study-level findings and limits: Fewer expanded clones were found on average in CD4+ than in CD8+ T cells.

The sequencing used CD4+ or CD8+ T cells sorted from blood, collected in a trial of the OX40 agonist ivuxolimab. The receptor was isolated from an adult with an advanced solid tumor such as melanoma, head and neck, liver or kidney cancer. The chain links TRBV9 to TRBJ1-6, with 7 positions matching TRBD1. Here the CDR3 DNA reads TGTGCCAGCACCCCCGGGACAGATAATTCACCCCTCCACTTT. It translates to CASTPGTDNSPLHF.